The rows below give T cell receptor beta chains drawn from one sample of a study of blood T cell repertoires in COVID-19. Here immunoSEQ multiplex PCR was the method, and the copy in TCRdb shows in-frame clones only, minus some. Of approximately 140,000 clones listed, 84% are singletons. Sequencing was done on a sample of peripheral blood. Receptor source: a man in his sixties or seventies with acute or convalescent COVID-19. CDR3s include the opening cysteine and the closing phenylalanine or tryptophan. Each record gives: J gene, V gene, clone size, D gene, CDR3 DNA, CDR3 protein. D genes are given only for firm matches. Clone size is stated in some rows and not others, as once, few, many or a class when expanded.

TRBJ2-1	TRBV4-1	NA	TRBD2	TGCGCCAGCAGCCAGCTACCGTTCGGACTAGCGGGGGGGAGCTCCTACAATGAGCAGTTCTTC	CASSQLPFGLAGGSSYNEQFF
TRBJ1-4	TRBV18	NA	NA	TGTGCCAGCTCACCCGGGTATAATCGGGGGAGGAATGAAAAACTGTTTTTT	CASSPGYNRGRNEKLFF
TRBJ1-6	TRBV19	NA	NA	TGTGCCAGTAGTCCGGCAGGGCAGCAACCACCCCTCCACTTT	CASSPAGQQPPLHF
TRBJ1-4	TRBV9	once	NA	TGTGCCAGCAGCTTTCGCCCCCACGACTATACTAATGAAAAACTGTTTTTT	CASSFRPHDYTNEKLFF
TRBJ1-1	TRBV12-2	NA	NA	TGTGCAAGTCTGTGCAGGGGGCCCACTGAAGCTTTCTTT	CASLCRGPTEAFF
TRBJ1-2	TRBV18	NA	NA	TGTGCCAGCTCACCCTCAAACATGGACTGGGAATATGGCTACACCTTC	CASSPSNMDWEYGYTF
TRBJ2-1	TRBV11-3	NA	TRBD2	TGTGCCAGCAGCTTAGGGATAGCGGGGGGCTTGAACAATGAGCAGTTCTTC	CASSLGIAGGLNNEQFF
TRBJ1-6	TRBV11-2	few	NA	TGTGCCAGCAGCTTAGCGCCGGATAATTCACCCCTCCACTTT	CASSLAPDNSPLHF
TRBJ2-3	TRBV6-1	NA	TRBD1	TGTGCCAGCAGTGAGCCAGGACAGGTTCCAGACACGCAGTATTTT	CASSEPGQVPDTQYF
TRBJ2-7	TRBV28	NA	TRBD2	TGTGCCAGCAGGCCGGGACTAGCCTACGAGCAGTACTTC	CASRPGLAYEQYF
TRBJ2-7	TRBV7-9	NA	NA	TGTGCCAGCAGCTTATCAGGAGGTGGGGGGAACGAGCAGTACTTC	CASSLSGGGGNEQYF
TRBJ2-3	TRBV7-6	NA	TRBD1	TGTGCCAGCAGCTTAAGGACAGGGGGCACAGATACGCAGTATTTT	CASSLRTGGTDTQYF
TRBJ1-2	TRBV2	NA	NA	TGTGCCAGCAGTGAAGCCCCAGGGGAAGGCTATGGCTACACCTTC	CASSEAPGEGYGYTF